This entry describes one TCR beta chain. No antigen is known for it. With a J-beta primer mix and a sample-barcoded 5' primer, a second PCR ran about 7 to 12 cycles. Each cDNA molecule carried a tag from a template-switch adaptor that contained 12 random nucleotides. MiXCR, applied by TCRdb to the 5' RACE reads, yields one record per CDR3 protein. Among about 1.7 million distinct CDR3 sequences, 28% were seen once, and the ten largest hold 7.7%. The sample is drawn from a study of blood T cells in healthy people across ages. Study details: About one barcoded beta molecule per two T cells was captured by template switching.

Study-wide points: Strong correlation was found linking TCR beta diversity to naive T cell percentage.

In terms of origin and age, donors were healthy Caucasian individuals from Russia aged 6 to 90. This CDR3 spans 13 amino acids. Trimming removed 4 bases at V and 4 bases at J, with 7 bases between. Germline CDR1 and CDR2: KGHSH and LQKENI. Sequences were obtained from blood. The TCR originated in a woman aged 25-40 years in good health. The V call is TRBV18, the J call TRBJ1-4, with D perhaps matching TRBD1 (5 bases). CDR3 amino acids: CASSLDSNEKLFF. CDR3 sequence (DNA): TGTGCCAGCTCACTTGACAGTAATGAAAAACTGTTTTTT. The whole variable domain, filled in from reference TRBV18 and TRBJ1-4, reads NAGVMQNPRHLVRRRGQEARLRCSPMKGHSHVYWYRQLPEEGLKFMVYLQKENIIDESGMPKERFSAEFPKEGPSILRIQQVVRGDSAAYFCASSLDSNEKLFFGSGTQLSVL.